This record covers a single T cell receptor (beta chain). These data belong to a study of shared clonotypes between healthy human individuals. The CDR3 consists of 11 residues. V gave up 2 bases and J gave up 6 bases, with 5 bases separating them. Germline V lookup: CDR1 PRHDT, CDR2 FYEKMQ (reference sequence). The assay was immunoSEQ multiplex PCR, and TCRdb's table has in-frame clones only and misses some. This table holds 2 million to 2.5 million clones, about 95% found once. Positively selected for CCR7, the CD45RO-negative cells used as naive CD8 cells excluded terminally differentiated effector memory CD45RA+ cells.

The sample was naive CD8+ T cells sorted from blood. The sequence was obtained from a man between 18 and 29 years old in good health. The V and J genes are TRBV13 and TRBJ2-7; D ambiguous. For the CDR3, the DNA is TGTGCCAGCAGCTTAAAGGGCGAGCAGTACTTC. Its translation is CASSLKGEQYF.